This T cell receptor (beta chain) comes out of a study of T-cell reconstitution after alpha-beta-depleted transplantation in children listed by TCRdb under 2016. Broadly, across the study: T-cell immune reconstitution after TCRalphabeta/CD19-depleted allogeneic hematopoietic cell transplantation in children was quantitatively tracked in the study by means of TCR repertoire profiling. Overall results and qualifications from the work: Hyperexpanded clone frequencies declined over subsequent months; after one year, T-cell counts and TCRbeta diversity were mostly attributed to newly produced T cells. In some patients, the high TCRbeta diversity seen at day 60 was put down to recipient T cells and intrathymic progenitors that had survived conditioning. The apparently early alphabetaT-cell count recovery about two months after transplant was reportedly dependent on only several hundred rapidly expanded clones derived from non-depleted graft cells.

Comments on this clonotype: Its antigen has not been determined. The input lacks base qualities; no much larger clone sits a single base away.

Libraries were constructed by PCR. The data were produced on an Illumina HiSeq 2500. Molecular barcoding was employed in the preparation of TCR libraries, with unique molecular identifiers being used to normalize TCRbeta repertoire quantification. TCRdb redid the processing of the public reads, applying fastp at Q25 and MiXCR, and retained in-frame beta chains. Each CDR3 protein appears once, grouped with its most common genes and DNA. In all, the sample holds approximately 980,000 distinct CDR3 sequences, and around 30% of those were seen once. Of the sample, approximately 30% falls within the top ten clones. Sample treatment or condition, as interpreted from the label and publication: allogeneic hematopoietic cell transplantation with graft depleted of TCRalphabeta T cells and CD19 B cells. The transplant recipients were children given TCRalphabeta/CD19-depleted allogeneic hematopoietic cell grafts.

The TCR comes from a boy under two years old who had a stem cell transplant for SCID, so the T cells may come from the graft donor. The starting material was PBMCs, mostly from graft donor cells, obtained 360 days after TCRalphabeta/CD19-depleted stem cell transplant.

The CDR3 corresponds to CASSDLSGTPTGELFF. The bases read TGTGCCAGCAGTGATCTGTCGGGGACACCCACCGGGGAGCTGTTTTTT. The V gene is TRBV2 and the J gene is TRBJ2-2; matching of 6 bases hints at TRBD1 as the D gene. Its CDR3 holds 16 amino acids, cysteine through phenylalanine. This entry keeps only the CDR3 DNA: 48 bases, framed from base 1. Trimming costs V 3 bases and J 4 bases, and their ends lie 15 bases apart. CDR1 and CDR2 were assigned from the germline V gene as SNHLY and FYNNEI.